This T cell receptor (beta chain) appears in the sequencing data of a study of blood T cell repertoires in COVID-19. Study information: The cDNA or gDNA used as material had been derived from T cells, B-cell-depleted T cells, or PBMCs.

Germline assignment: CDR1 KGHSH and CDR2 LQKENI. This CDR3 spans 13 amino acids. V was cut by 5 bases and J by 2 bases, with 9 bases left in between. Clones were sequenced by immunoSEQ multiplex PCR, and TCRdb holds only the in-frame ones, with some missing. The sample comprises some 90,000 clones, 80% to 90% of which are singletons, and over 7% rests with the top ten. The sequenced material came from peripheral blood. The TCR originated in a man aged 45-65 years with acute or convalescent COVID-19. The chain has TRBV18 and TRBJ1-1; D is undetermined. CDR3: CASSEGQNTEAFF. The CDR3 nucleotides read TGTGCCAGCTCAGAGGGTCAAAACACTGAAGCTTTCTTT.